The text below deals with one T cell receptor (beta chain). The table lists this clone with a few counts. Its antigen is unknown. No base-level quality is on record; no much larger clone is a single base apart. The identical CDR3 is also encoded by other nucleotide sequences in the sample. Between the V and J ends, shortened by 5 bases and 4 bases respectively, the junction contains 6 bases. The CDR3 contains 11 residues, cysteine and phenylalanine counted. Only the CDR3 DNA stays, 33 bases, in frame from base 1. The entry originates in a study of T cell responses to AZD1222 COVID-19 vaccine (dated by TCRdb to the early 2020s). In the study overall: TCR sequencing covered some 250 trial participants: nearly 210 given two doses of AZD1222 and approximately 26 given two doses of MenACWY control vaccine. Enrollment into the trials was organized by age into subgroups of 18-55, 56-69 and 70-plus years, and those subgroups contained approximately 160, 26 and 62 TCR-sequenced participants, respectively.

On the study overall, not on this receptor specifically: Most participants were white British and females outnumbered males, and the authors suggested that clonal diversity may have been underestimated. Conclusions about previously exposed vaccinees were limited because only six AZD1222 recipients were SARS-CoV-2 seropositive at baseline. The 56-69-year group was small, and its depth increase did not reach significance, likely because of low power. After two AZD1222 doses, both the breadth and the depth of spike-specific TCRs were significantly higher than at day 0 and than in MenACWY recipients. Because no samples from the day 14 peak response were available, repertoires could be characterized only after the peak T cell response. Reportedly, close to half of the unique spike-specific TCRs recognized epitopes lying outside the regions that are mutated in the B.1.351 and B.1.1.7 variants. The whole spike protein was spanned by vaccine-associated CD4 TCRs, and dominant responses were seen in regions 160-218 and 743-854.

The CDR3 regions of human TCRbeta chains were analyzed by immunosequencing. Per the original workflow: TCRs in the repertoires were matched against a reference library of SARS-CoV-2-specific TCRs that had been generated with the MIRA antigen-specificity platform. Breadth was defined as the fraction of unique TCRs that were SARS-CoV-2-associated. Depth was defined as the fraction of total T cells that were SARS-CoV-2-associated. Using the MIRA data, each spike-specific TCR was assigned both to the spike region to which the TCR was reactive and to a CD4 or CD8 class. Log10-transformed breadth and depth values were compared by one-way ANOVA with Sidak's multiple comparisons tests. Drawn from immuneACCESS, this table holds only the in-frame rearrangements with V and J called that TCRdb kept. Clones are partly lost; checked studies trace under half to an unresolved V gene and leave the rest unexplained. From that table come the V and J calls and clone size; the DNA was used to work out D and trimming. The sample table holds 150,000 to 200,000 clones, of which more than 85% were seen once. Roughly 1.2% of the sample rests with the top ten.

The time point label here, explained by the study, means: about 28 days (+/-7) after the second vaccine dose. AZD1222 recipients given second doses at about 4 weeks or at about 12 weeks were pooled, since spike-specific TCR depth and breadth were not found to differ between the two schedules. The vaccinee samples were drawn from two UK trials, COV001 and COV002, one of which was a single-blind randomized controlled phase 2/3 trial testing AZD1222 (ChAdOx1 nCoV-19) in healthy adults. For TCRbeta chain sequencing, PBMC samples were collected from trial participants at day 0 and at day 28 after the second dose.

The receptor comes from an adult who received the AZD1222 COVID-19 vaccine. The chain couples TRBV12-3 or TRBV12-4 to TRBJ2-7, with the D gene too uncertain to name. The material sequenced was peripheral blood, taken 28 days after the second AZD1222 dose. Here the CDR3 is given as CASSLNYEQYF. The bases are TGTGCCAGCAGTCTCAATTACGAGCAGTACTTC.